This entry lists 26 T cell receptor beta chains sequenced from one sample in a study of shared clonotypes between healthy human individuals. Sequencing used immunoSEQ multiplex PCR; TCRdb keeps in-frame clones, though not all of them. The sample records around 450,000 clones, roughly 83% being singletons. Material for sequencing was PBMCs. The receptors derive from a woman in her forties in good health. Some clones in this sample may be carry-over from other donors' samples.

This rearrangement joins TRBV10-1 to TRBJ2-2, with D tentatively TRBD2 (5 bases). The CDR3 totals 14 residues. The V end was cut by 6 bases, the J end by 6 bases, with 14 bases between. Germline V gives CDR1 WNHNN, CDR2 SYGVQD (reference sequence). CDR3 protein: CASRSQAGAGELFF. As DNA, the CDR3 is TGCGCCAGCAGGTCTCAAGCCGGGGCCGGGGAGCTGTTTTTT.

The chain joins TRBV27 to TRBJ1-5; 7 bases align to TRBD1. The junction had 2 bases not matched to a gene; V was cut back by 6 bases and J by 6 bases. Germline-derived CDR1 and CDR2 are MNHEY and SMNVEV (reference sequence). The CDR3 length is 12 residues. The CDR3 loop is CASRTGIQPQHF. In nucleotides, the CDR3 is TGTGCCAGCAGGACAGGGATTCAGCCCCAGCATTTT.

V and J are TRBV7-9 and TRBJ2-1; the D gene is possibly TRBD2 (5 bases). Germline V gene sequence: CDR1 SEHNR, CDR2 FQNEAQ (reference sequence). The CDR3 consists of 15 residues. V lost 4 bases to trimming and J lost 4 bases, with 14 bases between them. The CDR3: CASSSRARLYNEQFF. Here the CDR3 DNA reads TGTGCCAGCAGCTCCCGCGCGAGACTATACAATGAGCAGTTCTTC.

The V call is TRBV30, the J call TRBJ2-5, with 7 positions matching TRBD1. The trim removed 1 base at V and 5 bases at J, leaving 7 bases unmatched. Germline lookup yields CDR1 GTSNPN and CDR2 SVGIG (reference sequence). The CDR3 is made up of 14 amino acids. This CDR3 reads CAWSEGAGRETQYF. In nucleotides, the CDR3 is TGTGCCTGGAGTGAGGGGGCAGGAAGGGAGACCCAGTACTTC.

The rearrangement links TRBV6-5 to TRBJ2-3; D is unclear. Trimming cost V 2 bases and J 8 bases, with 11 bases left between them. Germline V lookup: CDR1 MNHEY, CDR2 SVGAGI. The CDR3 is made up of 13 amino acids. In DNA form, the CDR3 reads TGTGCCAGCAGTTACCCCGGTGTGGGTACGCAGTATTTT. It encodes CASSYPGVGTQYF.

J is TRBJ1-2 and V is TRBV28; 7 bases agree with TRBD1. J was trimmed by 8 bases and V by 6 bases; bases with no gene match: 12. The CDR3 is 14 residues long. Germline CDR1 reads MDHEN; CDR2 reads SYDVKM. CDR3 nucleotides: TGTGCCAGCAGGCTTGTCGACAGGGACGGGGGCTACACCTTC. Translating it yields CASRLVDRDGGYTF.

This chain joins TRBV25-1 and TRBJ2-3; tentative D call: TRBD2 (6 bases). The V end lost 2 bases, the J end lost 3 bases, and 9 bases lay between the germline ends. The CDR3 is 14 residues long. Germline V gene lookup returns CDR1 MGHDK and CDR2 SYGVNS. The CDR3 region is CASSENLATDTQYF. CDR3 DNA: TGTGCCAGCAGTGAAAATCTAGCGACAGATACGCAGTATTTT. The whole variable domain, filled in from reference TRBV25-1 and TRBJ2-3, reads EADIYQTPRYLVIGTGKKITLECSQTMGHDKMYWYQQDPGMELHLIHYSYGVNSTEKGDLSSESTVSRIRTEHFPLTLESARPSHTSQYLCASSENLATDTQYFGPGTRLTVL.

The chain joins TRBV7-8 to TRBJ2-7; D is perhaps TRBD1 or TRBD2 (5 bases each). V was clipped by 5 bases and J by 3 bases, with 14 bases between them. This CDR3 is built from 14 residues. CDR1 is SGHVS, CDR2 FQNEAQ, per germline. The CDR3 DNA reads as TGTGCCAGCAGCCGTGGACAAGACTACTACGAGCAGTACTTC. The encoded protein is CASSRGQDYYEQYF.

To note about this clone: A much larger clone differs from this one at a single base, so this may be a read error. Other DNA sequences in the sample encode the same CDR3. This rearrangement joins TRBV7-9 to TRBJ1-1; a weak D match, TRBD1 (6 bases). Germline values: CDR1 SEHNR, CDR2 FQNEAQ (reference sequence). The CDR3 loop spans 13 amino acids. V shed 1 base and J shed 4 bases, with 7 bases lying between them. For the CDR3, the DNA is TGTGCCAGCAGCTTAGGAGGGGGCACTGAAGCTTTCTTT. Residues: CASSLGGGTEAFF.

A few counts support this clone. The genes are TRBV27 and TRBJ2-7; D not resolved. The CDR3 covers 14 residues. The ends were cut back, 6 bases at V and 4 bases at J, with 16 bases in the middle. Germline assignment: CDR1 MNHEY and CDR2 SMNVEV (reference sequence). DNA of the CDR3: TGTGCCAGCAGGCCCCAGTTAGGCGTTTACGAGCAGTACTTC. This codes for CASRPQLGVYEQYF.

This clone has a handful of counts. CDR3 nucleotide sequence: TGTGCCAGCAGCGCTCGACTGGCGGGTGGCTACACCTTC. Residues: CASSARLAGGYTF. The V call is TRBV9, the J call TRBJ1-2, with D unclear. The length of the CDR3 is 13 residues. The germline V gene has CDR1 SGDLS and CDR2 YYNGEE. V shed 3 bases and J shed 7 bases, with 13 bases lying between them.

The genes are TRBV7-3 and TRBJ2-7, with a weak D call TRBD1 (5 bases). Germline CDR1 and CDR2: SGHTA and FQGTGA. Trimming removed 5 bases from V and 8 bases from J, with 16 bases in between. The CDR3 has 13 amino acids. The CDR3 DNA sequence: TGTGCCAGCAGCCCGACAGTTGGCGTCCAGCAGTACTTC. Translating it yields CASSPTVGVQQYF. Together with reference TRBV7-3 and TRBJ2-7, the CDR3 gives the full variable domain: GAGVSQTPSNKVTEKGKYVELRCDPISGHTALYWYRQSLGQGPEFLIYFQGTGAADDSGLPNDRFFAVRPEGSVSTLKIQRTERGDSAVYLCASSPTVGVQQYFGPGTRLTVT.

The chain recombines TRBV9 with TRBJ1-6; D perhaps matches TRBD1 (6 bases). There are 15 residues in the CDR3. V gave up 4 bases and J gave up 3 bases, with 11 bases separating them. From germline, CDR1 is SGDLS and CDR2 YYNGEE. The CDR3 protein is CASSPTGNYNSPLHF. The CDR3 DNA is TGTGCCAGCAGCCCGACAGGAAACTATAATTCACCCCTCCACTTT.

A remark on this clone: A junction boundary mismatches the germline segment, possibly from a read error. The rearrangement links TRBV7-7 to TRBJ2-2; possibly TRBD2 for D (5 bases). CDR1 SSHAT and CDR2 FNYEAQ come from the germline V gene (reference sequence). The CDR3 has 13 amino acids. CDR3 residues: CASSPRDAGELFF. CDR3 DNA sequence: TGTGCTAGCAGTCCCCGGGATGCCGGGGAGCTGTTTTTT.

The chain recombines TRBV5-8 with TRBJ1-2; possibly TRBD1 for D (6 bases). This CDR3 is 14 amino acids long. The V gene's germline CDR1 is SGHTS and CDR2 YDEGEE. The V end was cut by 0 bases, the J end by 6 bases, with 12 bases between. CDR3 DNA: TGTGCCAGCAGCTTGGACAGGGCGGCGGATGGCTACACCTTC. Translation gives CASSLDRAADGYTF.

V and J are TRBV5-8 and TRBJ1-1, with D possibly TRBD1 on 5 matching bases. Trimming shortened V by 4 bases and J by 3 bases, and 16 bases separated the two germline ends. Per the germline V gene, CDR1 is SGHTS and CDR2 is YDEGEE. The CDR3 is 15 amino acids. In DNA, the CDR3 is TGTGCCAGCAGCCAGTGGGACCTTACGTACACTGAAGCTTTCTTT. Translated, it gives CASSQWDLTYTEAFF.

This sequence joins TRBV5-1 and TRBJ1-1; TRBD1 matches 7 bases. J was trimmed by 6 bases and V by 0 bases; bases with no gene match: 8. The CDR3 has 15 amino acids. Germline CDR1 reads SGHRS; CDR2 reads YFSETQ. The CDR3, as DNA: TGCGCCAGCAGCTTGGACAGGGGAGGATTGGCTGAAGCTTTCTTT. Its translation is CASSLDRGGLAEAFF.

V is TRBV7-8 and J is TRBJ2-7; 8 nucleotides match TRBD1. Germline loops: CDR1 SGHVS, CDR2 FQNEAQ. The CDR3 runs 17 residues. The J segment lost 2 bases and the V segment lost 5 bases, leaving 14 bases of the junction unmatched. CDR3 sequence: CASSPPMGRDRPYEQYF. CDR3 coding DNA: TGTGCCAGCAGCCCCCCTATGGGACGGGACAGGCCCTACGAGCAGTACTTC.

The CDR3 coding sequence is TGCAGCGTTCAAACTAGCGGGAGCTCAGATACGCAGTATTTT. This sequence encodes CSVQTSGSSDTQYF. V usage is TRBV29-1 and J usage is TRBJ2-3; 11 positions agree with TRBD2. This CDR3 comprises 14 residues. V lost 5 bases to trimming and J lost 4 bases; unmatched junction nucleotides: 5. The germline CDR1 and CDR2 sequences are SQVTM and ANQGSEA.

This chain uses TRBV2 with TRBJ2-1; no clear D. The germline V gene encodes CDR1 SNHLY and CDR2 FYNNEI. The CDR3 totals 12 residues. V was cut by 2 bases and J by 3 bases, with 2 bases left in between. CDR3 loop: CASSEIYNEQFF. The CDR3 DNA reads TGTGCCAGCAGTGAAATCTACAATGAGCAGTTCTTC. Using reference TRBV2 and TRBJ2-1 for the parts outside the CDR3, the full variable domain is EPEVTQTPSHQVTQMGQEVILRCVPISNHLYFYWYRQILGQKVEFLVSFYNNEISEKSEIFDDQFSVERPDGSNFTLKIRSTKLEDSAMYFCASSEIYNEQFFGPGTRLTVL.

This clone has a handful of counts. J is TRBJ2-2 and V is TRBV5-4; 11 bases align to TRBD2. This CDR3 spans 16 amino acids. The V and J ends lost 4 bases and 1 base, in that order; junction bases with no gene match: 3. The germline gives CDR1 SGHNT, CDR2 YYREEE (reference sequence). This chain's CDR3 is CASSVGTSGNTGELFF. CDR3 DNA: TGTGCCAGCAGCGTCGGGACTAGCGGGAACACCGGGGAGCTGTTTTTT.

V gene TRBV19 combines with J gene TRBJ2-1; 8 bases line up with TRBD2. The CDR3 runs to 17 residues. CDR1 LNHDA and CDR2 SQIVND come from the germline V gene (reference sequence). The trim removed 0 bases at V and 2 bases at J, leaving 6 bases unmatched. The CDR3 bases are TGTGCCAGTAGTATAGACTCTCATAGCGGGGCCTACAATGAGCAGTTCTTC. Its protein product is CASSIDSHSGAYNEQFF.

This rearrangement joins TRBV14 to TRBJ2-2; D tentatively fits TRBD1 or TRBD2 (5 bases each). The germline gives CDR1 SGHDN, CDR2 FVKESK. Deletions cut 5 bases from V and 8 bases from J, with 15 bases between. The CDR3 contains 14 residues. The CDR3 protein is CASSISRGAGELFF. Here the CDR3 DNA reads TGTGCCAGCAGCATCTCAAGAGGGGCTGGGGAGCTGTTTTTT.

J is TRBJ2-7 and V is TRBV6-1; tentative D call: TRBD2 (5 bases). CDR3 length: 13 amino acids. Germline loops: CDR1 MNHNS, CDR2 SASEGT. The V gene lost 6 bases and the J gene lost 5 bases, with 14 bases spanning the gap. The CDR3 here is CASRNPDGDEQYF. The CDR3 bases are TGTGCCAGCAGGAACCCGGACGGGGACGAGCAGTACTTC.

This rearrangement joins TRBV4-1 to TRBJ2-1; 9 nucleotides match TRBD2. V dropped 1 base and J dropped 2; count of bases not matched to a gene: 12. The CDR3 runs 19 residues. The germline gives CDR1 MGHRA, CDR2 YSYEKL. The CDR3 protein is CASSQGGTRLAATYNEQFF. In nucleotides, the CDR3 is TGCGCCAGCAGCCAAGGTGGAACCAGACTAGCGGCCACCTACAATGAGCAGTTCTTC.

This clone came up a few times. The chain is built from TRBV18 and TRBJ1-5; D might be TRBD1 (5 bases). The germline gives CDR1 KGHSH, CDR2 LQKENI. V was pared by 4 bases and J by 2 bases, with 12 bases between. The CDR3 covers 15 residues. This CDR3 is CASSRELQGNQPQHF. The CDR3, as DNA: TGTGCCAGCTCACGAGAACTACAGGGCAATCAGCCCCAGCATTTT.